This TCR beta chain is drawn from a study of regulatory T cells in long-lasting Graves disease. According to the study, TCR beta libraries were built with iRepertoire HTBI primers and CDR3-region Arm-PCR. TCRdb recomputed calls from the multiplex PCR reads with MiXCR, one row per CDR3 protein. Of some 370,000 distinct CDR3 sequences in the sample, roughly 25% are singletons; the top ten hold roughly a quarter. The time point is: persistent/refractory GD, antithyroid drugs over 5 years with positive TRAb. RNA isolated from PBMCs was used to make the TCR library. V lost 7 bases and J lost 5; bases outside the gene matches: 25. The CDR3 consists of 19 residues. Germline V lookup: CDR1 SGHAT, CDR2 FQNNGV.

Here the sequenced sample was peripheral blood mononuclear cells (PBMCs), taken when the disease was refractory, from a patient treated with antithyroid drugs. This chain joins TRBV11-2 and TRBJ2-7; 8 positions match TRBD1. This TCR was recovered from a woman in her thirties or forties with Graves disease. For the CDR3, the DNA is TGTGCCAGCACAGGAATCCTAAGGCGCCGCAGGGGGCCTTTTGACGAGCAGTACTTC. This sequence encodes CASTGILRRRRGPFDEQYF. Full variable domain (missing parts from reference TRBV11-2 and TRBJ2-7): EAGVAQSPRYKIIEKRQSVAFWCNPISGHATLYWYQQILGQGPKLLIQFQNNGVVDDSQLPKDRFSAERLKGVDSTLKIQPAKLEDSAVYLCASTGILRRRRGPFDEQYFGPGTRLTVT.